The rows below give T cell receptor beta chains drawn from one sample of a study of immune evolution from preneoplasia to lung adenocarcinoma. TCRdb keeps only in-frame clones here, not all; method: immunoSEQ multiplex PCR. Of 1,100 or so clones listed, 82% are singletons. The material sequenced was FFPE atypical adenomatous hyperplasia tissue from the lung. The origin of the receptors is a person aged 65-85 years with lung adenocarcinoma. Each CDR3 is given with its conserved first and last residue. The order of the fields is D gene, V gene, J gene, clone size, CDR3 DNA, CDR3 protein. D genes are given only for firm matches. The size entry is marked missing in some rows and otherwise reads once, few, many or a size class.

TRBD1,TRBV28,TRBJ1-5,-,TGTGCCAGCAGTTCGAGGACAGGCATTCAGCCCCAGCATTTT,CASSSRTGIQPQHF
-,TRBV7-3,TRBJ1-1,-,TGTGCCAGCAGCTTAATCCGGGTACAGGGGAACACTGAAGCTTTCTTT,CASSLIRVQGNTEAFF
TRBD2,TRBV4-2,TRBJ2-7,once,TGTGCCAGCAGCCAAGAAGGCGGGAGGCACGAGCAGTACTTC,CASSQEGGRHEQYF
-,TRBV11-1,TRBJ2-3,few,TGTGCCAGCAGCTTACCTAGCACAGATACGCAGTATTTT,CASSLPSTDTQYF
-,TRBV30,TRBJ1-1,-,TGTGCCTGGAGCGATAAGGGGGCTGAAGCTTTCTTT,CAWSDKGAEAFF
-,TRBV6-6,TRBJ1-2,-,TGTGCCAGCAGTTCTACAGACTCGGGTCCCTTGACTGGCTACACCTTC,CASSSTDSGPLTGYTF
TRBD1,TRBV27,TRBJ1-2,-,TGTGCCAGCAGTCCTACAGGGGGTAGTGGCTATGGCTACACCTTC,CASSPTGGSGYGYTF
-,TRBV7-8,TRBJ1-5,once,TGTGCCAGCAGCACGAGGACGGGAAATCAGCCCCAGCATTTT,CASSTRTGNQPQHF
-,TRBV18,TRBJ2-1,-,TGTGCCAGCTCTCAACTAGCCCCAGGGCCCGATGAGCAGTTCTTC,CASSQLAPGPDEQFF
-,TRBV11-1,TRBJ2-3,-,TGTGCCAGCAGCTTACCTAGCACAGATATGCAGTATTTT,CASSLPSTDMQYF
TRBD2,TRBV5-1,TRBJ2-7,-,TGCGCCAGCAGCTCGGGACTAGCGACCTACGAGCAGTACTTC,CASSSGLATYEQYF
-,TRBV7-9,TRBJ2-2,once,TGTGCCAGCAGAGGCGGGAAGGACACCGGGGAGCTGTTTTTT,CASRGGKDTGELFF
-,TRBV7-6,TRBJ2-5,-,TGTGCCAGCAGCTTGCCCCAAGAGACCCAGTACTTC,CASSLPQETQYF
-,TRBV7-6,TRBJ1-1,-,TGTGCCACCCAGCTTCGTCCTGACAGGTTGAACACTGAAGCTTTCTTT,CATQLRPDRLNTEAFF